The 18 T cell receptor beta chains below all came from one sample that was sequenced in a study of T-cell reconstitution after alpha-beta-depleted transplantation in children. The authors prepared the TCRbeta library with unique molecular identifiers. TCRdb used MiXCR to reprocess the PCR reads, holding one entry per CDR3 protein. The sample consists of 600,000 to 700,000 distinct CDR3 sequences, around 16% of them appearing once. This material consisted of PBMCs from the stem cell graft donor, taken from the stem cell graft. The receptors stem from a human donor who donated a stem cell graft to a child with acute myeloid leukemia.

The chain links TRBV28 to TRBJ1-4, with 7 bases matching TRBD1. CDR3 size: 14 residues. Germline V gene sequence: CDR1 MDHEN, CDR2 SYDVKM. After removal of 8 bases from V and 4 bases from J, the junction contained 7 bases not matched to a gene. CDR3 protein: CASSGGRGNEKLFF. CDR3 sequence (DNA): TGTGCCAGCTCAGGGGGTAGAGGTAATGAAAAACTGTTTTTT.

This clonotype was recorded a few times. This chain connects TRBV5-1 to TRBJ2-1; 9 nucleotides line up with TRBD1. V trimming: 7 bases; J trimming: 8 bases; junction bases outside the gene matches: 7. CDR3 length: 13 residues. Germline V gives CDR1 SGHRS, CDR2 YFSETQ. The CDR3 sequence is CASREQGADEQFF. DNA of the CDR3: TGCGCCAGCCGGGAACAGGGGGCCGATGAGCAGTTCTTC.

The sample holds many counts of this clonotype. The CDR3 nucleotides read TGCAGTGCTACCCCGCAGGAAGGGGACGGCTACACCTTC. Translation gives CSATPQEGDGYTF. V and J are TRBV20-1 and TRBJ1-2; perhaps TRBD1 as D (5 bases). The V gene's germline CDR1 is DFQATT and CDR2 SNEGSKA (reference sequence). CDR3 length equals 13 residues. V gave up 4 bases and J gave up 8 bases, with 17 bases separating them.

This clonotype was seen many times. The chain has TRBV20-1 and TRBJ2-7; weak D call: TRBD1 (5 bases). The ends were cut back, 6 bases at V and 3 bases at J, with 9 bases in the middle. This CDR3 has 11 amino acids. Germline V gene sequence: CDR1 DFQATT, CDR2 SNEGSKA (reference sequence). The CDR3 coding sequence is TGCAGTGCCCAGGACAACTACGAGCAGTACGTC. It specifies CSAQDNYEQYV.

The CDR3: CASSLKRTSGQETQYF. DNA of the CDR3: TGCGCCAGCAGCTTGAAGCGGACTTCGGGGCAAGAGACCCAGTACTTC. This chain uses TRBV5-1 with TRBJ2-5; D possibly corresponds to TRBD2 (5 bases). The CDR3 totals 16 residues. Germline values: CDR1 SGHRS, CDR2 YFSETQ. V dropped 1 base and J dropped 2 bases, with 15 bases sitting between them.

This clonotype has a handful of counts. The V gene is TRBV5-1, the J gene TRBJ2-7, with D possibly matching TRBD1 (6 bases). CDR1 and CDR2 (germline): SGHRS, YFSETQ. The CDR3 sequence is 16 residues long. Between the trimmed V and J ends, which lost 0 bases and 1 base, there was a span of 14 bases. CDR3 residues: CASSLGVPQGSYEQYV. In DNA form, the CDR3 reads TGCGCCAGCAGCTTGGGAGTACCCCAGGGGTCCTACGAGCAGTACGTC.

Ten or more counts support this clonotype. The chain is built from TRBV20-1 and TRBJ2-2; D might be TRBD1 (7 bases). The V and J ends lost 6 bases and 3 bases respectively, with 17 bases between them. The CDR3 covers 15 residues. CDR1 and CDR2 from the germline V gene are DFQATT and SNEGSKA (reference sequence). CDR3 in amino acids: CSASTDREDTGELFF. Here the CDR3 DNA reads TGCAGTGCCTCGACCGACAGGGAGGACACCGGGGAGCTGTTTTTT.

This clonotype was detected ten times or more. V gene TRBV20-1 combines with J gene TRBJ2-3, with 8 nucleotides matching TRBD1. Germline V CDR1 and CDR2: DFQATT, SNEGSKA (reference sequence). Trimming cost V 7 bases and J 5 bases; bases outside gene matches: 14. The CDR3 spans 15 residues. CDR3 sequence (DNA): TGCAGTGATTCCAGGGGGCGCTTGGAGGGAGATACGCAGTATTTT. Translated, it gives CSDSRGRLEGDTQYF.

There are a few counts of this clonotype. V is TRBV28 and J is TRBJ2-7; D is undetermined. V was shortened by 6 bases and J by 4 bases, with 16 bases between the two germline ends. There are 14 residues in the CDR3. Germline CDR1 is MDHEN and CDR2 is SYDVKM. The CDR3 DNA sequence: TGTGCCAGCAGCCAGAGCCAAGCTTTTTACGAGCAGTACGTC. Protein: CASSQSQAFYEQYV.

This clonotype was recorded at least ten times. V gene TRBV7-2 combines with J gene TRBJ2-1; 14 nucleotides match TRBD2. The ends lost 5 bases at V and 8 bases at J; junction bases unmatched: 5. CDR3 length: 15 amino acids. The germline V gene has CDR1 SGHTA and CDR2 FQGNSA. The CDR3 DNA sequence: TGTGCCAGCAGCCCCGGACTAGCGGGGGGTGATGAGCAGTTCTTC. Translated: CASSPGLAGGDEQFF.

This clonotype was counted ten times or more. The gene calls are TRBV5-6 and TRBJ1-5; TRBD1 might be the D (6 bases). V lost 1 base and J lost 4, with 18 bases in between. The CDR3 is made up of 17 amino acids. The germline gives CDR1 SGHDT, CDR2 YYEEEE. The CDR3 DNA follows: TGTGCCAGCAGCTTGAGGGGGAGGGTGGCCGTTAATCAGCCCCAGCATTTT. Its protein product is CASSLRGRVAVNQPQHF.

This sequence joins TRBV4-3 and TRBJ1-1, with 8 nucleotides matching TRBD1. CDR1 and CDR2 (germline): LGHNA, YSLEER. After removal of 3 bases from V and 4 bases from J, the junction contained 10 bases not matched to a gene. This CDR3 region has 16 residues. CDR3 region: CASSQVSRTGSTEAFF. As DNA, the CDR3 is TGCGCCAGCAGCCAGGTGTCCCGGACAGGGAGCACTGAAGCTTTCTTT.

The chain combines TRBV6-4 with TRBJ2-7; TRBD1 matches at 8 bases. With 5 bases clipped from V and 3 bases from J, the junction kept 6 bases outside the gene matches. The germline V gene encodes CDR1 MRHNA and CDR2 SNTAGT. The CDR3 spans 14 residues. CDR3 nucleotides: TGTGCCAGCAGTAGGGACAGGAAAGGCTACGAGCAGTACTTC. Amino acid sequence: CASSRDRKGYEQYF.

This clonotype was seen a few times. The CDR3 nucleotides read TGTGCCAGCAGTTTCTGGAAGGGCGGGGTCGTTAGCTACGAGCAGTACGTC. Encoded protein: CASSFWKGGVVSYEQYV. The V and J genes are TRBV28 and TRBJ2-7, with D possibly being TRBD2 (6 bases). There are 17 residues in the CDR3. Deletions cut 3 bases from V and 3 bases from J, with 21 bases between. Germline lookup yields CDR1 MDHEN and CDR2 SYDVKM.

This clonotype was seen at least ten times. V gene TRBV7-6 combines with J gene TRBJ1-6, with a possible D match to TRBD1 (5 bases). The CDR3 is 14 residues long. With 1 base removed from V and 5 bases from J, the gap between germline ends came to 6 bases. CDR1 and CDR2 from the germline V gene are SGHVS and FNYEAQ. The CDR3 sequence is CASSLGRDNSPLHF. The CDR3 DNA follows: TGTGCCAGCAGCTTAGGCAGGGATAATTCACCCCTCCACTTT.

This clonotype turned up a few times. The chain combines TRBV4-3 with TRBJ1-6, with D unresolved. V dropped 0 bases and J dropped 7 bases, with 10 bases sitting between them. CDR1 is LGHNA, CDR2 YSLEER, per germline. The CDR3 covers 15 residues. The CDR3 spells CASSQDGSANSPLHF. DNA of the CDR3: TGCGCCAGCAGCCAAGATGGGTCCGCCAATTCACCCCTCCACTTT.

J is TRBJ2-7 and V is TRBV12-3 or TRBV12-4, with D perhaps TRBD1 (6 bases). V lost 2 bases and J 5 bases, leaving 10 bases between the germline ends. The CDR3 contains 13 residues. The CDR3 protein is CASSLLAGDEQYF. The CDR3, as DNA: TGTGCCAGCAGTTTATTGGCAGGGGACGAGCAGTACTTC.

This clonotype turned up a few times. CDR3 nucleotides: TGTGCCAGCAGTTTATGGGGACCTAATGAAAAACTGTTTTTT. This sequence encodes CASSLWGPNEKLFF. This chain connects TRBV12-3 or TRBV12-4 to TRBJ1-4, with a weak D call TRBD1 (5 bases). The V end was cut by 2 bases, the J end by 3 bases, with 7 bases between. The CDR3 totals 14 residues.